This T cell receptor beta chain was identified in a study of Graves' ophthalmopathy and Graves' hyperthyroidism. This clonotype was seen only a few times. CDR1 and CDR2 (germline): SGHVS, FQNEAQ. J gave up 6 bases and V 6 bases, and 7 bases lay outside the gene matches. This CDR3 has 13 residues. For repertoire sequencing, the TCR beta CDR3 regions were amplified from RNA transcripts. Scientists carried out first-round RT-PCR using HTBI primers and then a second-round multiplex PCR. MiXCR was run by TCRdb on the multiplex PCR reads, yielding one entry per CDR3 protein. The sample holds around 670,000 distinct CDR3 sequences; about 44% are singletons and the top ten take 40% to 55%.

Sequenced: peripheral blood. The sequence was obtained from an adult man with Graves' ophthalmopathy. The chain couples TRBV7-8 to TRBJ2-5, with 7 bases matching TRBD1. CDR3 DNA sequence: TGTGCCAGCAGTGGGGACAGTTCGCAGACCCAGTACTTC. This codes for CASSGDSSQTQYF.